This T cell receptor (beta chain) was identified during a study of control samples from healthy donors and cancer patients. Repertoires were generated with immunoSEQ multiplex PCR, while TCRdb's copy carries only in-frame clones and drops some. The sample has roughly 200,000 clones, just under 95% seen once. The CDR3 has 13 residues. Germline CDR1 LNHNV, CDR2 YYDKDF (reference sequence). V lost 4 bases and J 12 bases, leaving 13 bases between the germline ends. This receptor was taken from a middle-aged man in good health. The specimen was blood. The chain recombines TRBV15 with TRBJ1-6; D not certain. The CDR3 loop reads CATSTDNRQPLHF. DNA of the CDR3: TGTGCCACCAGCACAGACAATCGGCAACCCCTCCACTTT.